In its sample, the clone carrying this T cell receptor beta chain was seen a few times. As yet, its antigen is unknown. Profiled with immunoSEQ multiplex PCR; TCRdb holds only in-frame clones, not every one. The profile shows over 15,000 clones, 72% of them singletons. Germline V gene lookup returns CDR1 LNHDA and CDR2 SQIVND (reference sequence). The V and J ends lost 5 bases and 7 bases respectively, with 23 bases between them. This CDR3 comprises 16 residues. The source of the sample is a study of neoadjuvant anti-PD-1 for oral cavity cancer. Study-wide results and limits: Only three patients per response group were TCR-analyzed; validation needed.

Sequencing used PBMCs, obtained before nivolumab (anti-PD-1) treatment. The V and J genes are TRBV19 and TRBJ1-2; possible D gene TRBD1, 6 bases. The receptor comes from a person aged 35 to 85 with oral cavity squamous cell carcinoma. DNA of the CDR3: TGTGCCAGTAGTGTATACGGGACACCCGTCGGGGGTGGCTACACCTTC. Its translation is CASSVYGTPVGGGYTF.